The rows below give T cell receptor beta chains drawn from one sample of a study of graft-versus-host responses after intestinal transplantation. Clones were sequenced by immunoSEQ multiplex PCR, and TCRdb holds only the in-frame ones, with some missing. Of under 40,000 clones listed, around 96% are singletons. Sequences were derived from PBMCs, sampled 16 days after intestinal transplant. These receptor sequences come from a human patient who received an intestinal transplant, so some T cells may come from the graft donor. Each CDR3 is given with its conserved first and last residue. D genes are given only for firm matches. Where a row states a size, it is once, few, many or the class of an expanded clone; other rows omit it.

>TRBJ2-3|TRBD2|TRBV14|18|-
TGTGCCAGCAGTCGTCCGGGACTAGCGGACCTCGGGACAGATACGCAGTATTTT
CASSRPGLADLGTDTQYF
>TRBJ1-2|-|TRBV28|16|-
TGTGCCAGCACTTCAGACCTTTTTGGGGGGCGCGGAGGCTACACCTTC
CASTSDLFGGRGGYTF
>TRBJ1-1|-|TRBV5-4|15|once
TGTGCCAGCAGCGAGTTGGGTTACATGAACACTGAAGCTTTCTTT
CASSELGYMNTEAFF
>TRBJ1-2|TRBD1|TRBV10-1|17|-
TGCGCCAGGGCAGGGGGTAGGACCTGTGCTTCTAACTATGGCTACACCTTC
CARAGGRTCASNYGYTF
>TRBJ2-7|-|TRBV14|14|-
TGTGCCAGCAGCCACGGAGGGCCTGCCTACGAGCAGTACTTC
CASSHGGPAYEQYF
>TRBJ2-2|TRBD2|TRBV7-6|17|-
TGTGCCAGCAGCTTAGGACTAGCGGGAGAGTATACCGGGGAGCTGTTTTTT
CASSLGLAGEYTGELFF
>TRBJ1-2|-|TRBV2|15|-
TGTGCCAGCAGTGAAGCCGAGGCGGGAGTCTATGGCTACACCTTC
CASSEAEAGVYGYTF
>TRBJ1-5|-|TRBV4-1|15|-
TGCGCCAGCAGCCAAAGAGGTTCGAGCAATCAGCCCCAGCATTTT
CASSQRGSSNQPQHF
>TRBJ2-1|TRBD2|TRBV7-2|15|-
TGTGCCAGCAGCCCCAGCGGGAGCTCCTACAATGAGCAGTTCTTC
CASSPSGSSYNEQFF
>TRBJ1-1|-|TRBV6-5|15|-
TGTGCCAGCAGTTACCCCCCCCCGTTGAACACTGAAGCTTTCTTT
CASSYPPPLNTEAFF
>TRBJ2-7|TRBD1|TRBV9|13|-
TGTGCCAGCAGCGCAGGGGGCTCTAATGAGCAGTACTTC
CASSAGGSNEQYF
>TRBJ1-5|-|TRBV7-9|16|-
TGTGCCAGCAGCTCAACCCTGGGACCTCGCAATCAGCCCCAGCATTTT
CASSSTLGPRNQPQHF
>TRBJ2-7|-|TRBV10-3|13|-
TGTGCCATCAGTGAGTCTGGGGCGTACGAGCAGTACTTC
CAISESGAYEQYF
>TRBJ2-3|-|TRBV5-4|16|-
TGTGCCAGCAGCCCGTATGAGGGCGGGATGACAGATACGCAGTATTTT
CASSPYEGGMTDTQYF
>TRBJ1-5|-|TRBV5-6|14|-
TGTGCCAGCAGCTCAGGGCATCGTGGGCAGCCCCAGCATTTT
CASSSGHRGQPQHF
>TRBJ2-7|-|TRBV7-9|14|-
TGTGCCAGCAGCTTGGCGGCAGACTCCTACGAGCAGTACTTC
CASSLAADSYEQYF
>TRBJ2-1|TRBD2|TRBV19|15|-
TGTGCCAGTAGGACCGGGACTAGCGGCTACAATGAGCAGTTCTTC
CASRTGTSGYNEQFF
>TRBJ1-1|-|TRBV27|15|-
TGTGCCAGCAGTTTATTCGGGGTACGGAACACTGAAGCTTTCTTT
CASSLFGVRNTEAFF
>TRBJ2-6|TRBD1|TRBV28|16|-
TGTGCCATAACCGGGACAGTTGTCTCTGGGGCCAACGTCCTGACTTTC
CAITGTVVSGANVLTF
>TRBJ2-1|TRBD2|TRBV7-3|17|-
TGTGCCAGCAGCTTAGTACCTAAGCGGGATCGGCACAATGAGCAGTTCTTC
CASSLVPKRDRHNEQFF
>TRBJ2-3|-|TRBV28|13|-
TGTGCCAGCAGTTTAAGGGAGATGGATACGCAGTATTTT
CASSLREMDTQYF
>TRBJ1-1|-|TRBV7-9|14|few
TGTGCCAGCAGCTTGGGGGTTATGAACACTGAAGCTTTCTTT
CASSLGVMNTEAFF
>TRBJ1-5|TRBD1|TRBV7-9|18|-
TGTGCCAGCAGCTCACCAGCTTGGCCAGGGGGCTCCAATCAGCCCCAGCATTTT
CASSSPAWPGGSNQPQHF
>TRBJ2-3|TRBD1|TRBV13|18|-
TGTGCCAGCAGCTTAGTTTTGGGGACAGGGGGCGATGGCGATACGCAGTATTTT
CASSLVLGTGGDGDTQYF
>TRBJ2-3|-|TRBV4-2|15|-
TGTGCCAGCAGCCAAGATGGTCGGGTCACAGATACGCAGTATTTT
CASSQDGRVTDTQYF
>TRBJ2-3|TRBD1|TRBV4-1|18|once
TGCGCCAGCAGCCAAGCCTCAGTAGGGGACAGACTGAGGGATACGCAGTATTTT
CASSQASVGDRLRDTQYF
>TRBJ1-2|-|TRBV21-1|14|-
TGTGCCAGCAGCAGAGGAGAGGGGTACTATGGCTACACCTTC
CASSRGEGYYGYTF
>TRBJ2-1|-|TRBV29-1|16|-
TGCAGCGTTGAATCAGGCAGTACAGCCCTCTACAATGAGCAGTTCTTC
CSVESGSTALYNEQFF
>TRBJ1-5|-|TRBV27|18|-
TGTGCCAGCAGTCAGACAGGAATCCCCCTCCCAGGCAATCAGCCCCAGCATTTT
CASSQTGIPLPGNQPQHF
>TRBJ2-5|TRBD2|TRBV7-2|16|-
TGTGCCAGCAGCGTCCGACTAGCGGGAAGAAAAGAAACCCAGTACTTC
CASSVRLAGRKETQYF
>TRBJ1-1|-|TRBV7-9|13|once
TGTGCCAGCACCATCCCAGGGAGTTTCGAAGCTTTCTTT
CASTIPGSFEAFF
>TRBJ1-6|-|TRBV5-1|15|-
TGCGCCAGCAGCTTGGTAGGATACAGCAATTCACCCCTCCACTTT
CASSLVGYSNSPLHF
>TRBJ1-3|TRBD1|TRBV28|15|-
TGTGCCAGCAGTCTTGGGACAGCCCCTGGAAACACCATATATTTT
CASSLGTAPGNTIYF
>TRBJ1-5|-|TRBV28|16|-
TGTGCCAGCAGTTCGGGGCCCCAGGAGGTTAGTCAGCCCCAGCATTTT
CASSSGPQEVSQPQHF
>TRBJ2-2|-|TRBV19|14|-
TGTGCCAGTAGTATCCTATCAGGACCCGGGGAGCTGTTTTTT
CASSILSGPGELFF
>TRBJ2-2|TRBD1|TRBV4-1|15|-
TGCGCCAGCAGCCAAGGGGACAGGGTGGCCGGGGAGCTGTTTTTT
CASSQGDRVAGELFF
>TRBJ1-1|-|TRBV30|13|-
TGTGCCTGGAGTGTTCAAGATGACTCTGAAGCTTTCTTT
CAWSVQDDSEAFF
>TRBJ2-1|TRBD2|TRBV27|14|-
TGTGCCAGCAGGGCGGGAGTGTTTAACAATGAGCAGTTCTTC
CASRAGVFNNEQFF
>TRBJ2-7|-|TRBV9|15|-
TGTGCCAGCAGCCCGAGGGGGGGGGCGAGCTACGAGCAGTACTTC
CASSPRGGASYEQYF
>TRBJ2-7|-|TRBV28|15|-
TGTGCCAGCAGTTTGGATACCTCCCCTGCCTACGAGCAGTACTTC
CASSLDTSPAYEQYF
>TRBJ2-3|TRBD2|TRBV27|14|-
TGTGCCAGCGCCAGCGGGAGTAGCACAGATACGCAGTATTTT
CASASGSSTDTQYF
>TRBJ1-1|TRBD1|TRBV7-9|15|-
TGTGCCAGCAGCGGCGGGGGTGAGGGGGCACTAGGAGCTTTCTTT
CASSGGGEGALGAFF
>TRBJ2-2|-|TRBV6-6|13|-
TGTGCCAGCAGTTACGGACAGACCGGGGAGCTGTTTTTT
CASSYGQTGELFF
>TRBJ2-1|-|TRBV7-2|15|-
TGTGCCAGCAGCTGGACTCTTTCTCCTTACAATGAGCAGTTCTTC
CASSWTLSPYNEQFF
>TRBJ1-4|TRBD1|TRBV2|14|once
TGTGCCAGCAGTGACCGACAGGGGTATGAAAAACTGTTTTTT
CASSDRQGYEKLFF
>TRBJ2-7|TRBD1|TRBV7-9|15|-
TGTGCCAGCAGCGCGGCAGGGGGCCCCGGCCACGAGCAGTACTTC
CASSAAGGPGHEQYF
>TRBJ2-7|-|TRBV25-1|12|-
TGTGCCAGCAGTGACCTTGCCTACGAGCAGTACTTC
CASSDLAYEQYF
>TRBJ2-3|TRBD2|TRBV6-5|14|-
TGTGCCAGCAGTTACGCGGGGGGCACAGATACGCAGTATTTT
CASSYAGGTDTQYF
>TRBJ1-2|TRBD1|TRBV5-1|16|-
TGCGCCAGCAGCTTAGAGGCAGGGGGCAGTTACTATGGCTACACCTTC
CASSLEAGGSYYGYTF
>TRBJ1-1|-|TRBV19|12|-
TGTGCCAGTAGTATTCCAGGGATAGAAGCTTTCTTT
CASSIPGIEAFF
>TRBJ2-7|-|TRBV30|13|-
TGTGCCTGGGACCAGGGAAGCTGGCACGAGCAGTACTTC
CAWDQGSWHEQYF